This TCR beta chain was observed in a study of cytotoxic CD8 clonotypes in ibrutinib-treated CLL. Study as a whole: Investigators collected response samples after a median approximately twelve months of treatment, range 6 to 36. Broader study findings: Higher clonality was seen at ibrutinib response and a return toward baseline at progression. Among the clonotypes, public ones were uncommon and contracted or held stable on treatment.

For TCR beta libraries, roughly 2 micrograms of genomic DNA were obtained from cryopreserved PBMCs. The protocol was immunoSEQ multiplex PCR, while the TCRdb copy is restricted to in-frame clones and leaves out a portion. The repertoire includes about 310,000 clones, approximately 80% of them detected once, and 5.5% to 8% sits in the top ten. This clone was recorded once. Its antigen remains unidentified. This CDR3 contains 14 residues. Losses at the gene ends were 5 bases for V and 7 bases for J; bases not matched to a gene: 4. Germline V gives CDR1 MNHEY, CDR2 SMNVEV (reference sequence). V usage is TRBV27 and J usage is TRBJ2-3, with 12 bases fitting TRBD2. The source was PBMCs, collected before ibrutinib treatment. The TCR was taken from a human donor with chronic lymphocytic leukemia. The CDR3 coding sequence is TGTGCCAGCAGTCCGGGACTAGCGGGTTATACGCAGTATTTT. Translation: CASSPGLAGYTQYF.